A selection of T cell receptor beta chains follows, all from one sample in a study of T cell changes during pregnancy in multiple sclerosis. Sequenced by immunoSEQ multiplex PCR; TCRdb stores in-frame clones only, minus some. The repertoire holds some 74,000 clones, with around 92% as singletons. Sequencing was performed on peripheral blood, taken before pregnancy. All receptors come from a female donor with multiple sclerosis, enrolled in a pregnancy study. The CDR3 runs from the conserved cysteine through the conserved F or W. A D gene is named only where the DNA matches it firmly. The listing skips clone size in some rows; elsewhere it reads once, few, many or a size class.

v_gene,abundance,j_gene,d_gene,CDR3nt,CDR3aa
TRBV5-1,once,TRBJ1-2,TRBD1,TGCGCCAGCAGCGGCCAGGGGACAGCCTATGGCTACACCTTC,CASSGQGTAYGYTF
TRBV19,.,TRBJ2-3,TRBD2,TGTGCCAGTAGTACGACTAGCGGACGCACAGATACGCAGTATTTT,CASSTTSGRTDTQYF
TRBV7-2,.,TRBJ2-7,TRBD1,TGTGCCAGCAGCTTATGGGCAGGGGGCTTTAACGAGCAGTACTTC,CASSLWAGGFNEQYF
TRBV5-1,.,TRBJ2-1,TRBD2,TGCGCCAGCAGCTTAGCGGGGCCCTACAATGAGCAGTTCTTC,CASSLAGPYNEQFF
TRBV7-9,.,TRBJ2-2,TRBD2,TGTGCCAGCAGCCCCACCATGCTAGCGGGCACCGGGGAGCTGTTTTTT,CASSPTMLAGTGELFF
TRBV19,once,TRBJ2-3,TRBD2,TGTGCCAGCAAATCCGGGGGGGGAGATACGCAGTATTTT,CASKSGGGDTQYF
TRBV27,.,TRBJ2-1,.,TGTGCCTGCGGCAGGAGGGAGCAGTTCTTC,CACGRREQFF
TRBV18,.,TRBJ2-1,TRBD1,TGTGCCAGCTCAGCCAGACAGGGGGTTAGCCACAATGAGCAGTTCTTC,CASSARQGVSHNEQFF
TRBV28,.,TRBJ2-7,.,TGTGCCAGCAGTTTATATGGGGGCTTTAGCTCCTACGAGCAGTACTTC,CASSLYGGFSSYEQYF
TRBV18,medium-sized,TRBJ2-1,.,TGTGCCAGCTCACCTGGCAGCTCCTACAATGAGCAGTTCTTC,CASSPGSSYNEQFF
TRBV27,.,TRBJ1-1,TRBD1,TGTGCCAGCAGTCCCCAGGGGACAGGGGGAACTGAAGCTTTCTTT,CASSPQGTGGTEAFF
TRBV19,.,TRBJ1-1,TRBD1,TGTGCCAGTAGATACACCGGGACAGGGGTTACTGAAGCTTTCTTT,CASRYTGTGVTEAFF
TRBV4-2,.,TRBJ1-1,TRBD1,TGTGCCAGCAGCCAGGACAGGGGTCTATTCGGCACTGAAGCTTTCTTT,CASSQDRGLFGTEAFF
TRBV29-1,.,TRBJ2-3,TRBD2,TGCAGCGTCCAAGGACCGGGACTAGGGGGCACAGATACGCAGTATTTT,CSVQGPGLGGTDTQYF
TRBV4-1,.,TRBJ1-3,.,TGCGCCAGCAGCCTAGAACGGGTCTCTGGAAACACCATATATTTT,CASSLERVSGNTIYF
TRBV7-2,.,TRBJ2-1,.,TGTGCCAGCAGCCCCGGAGGGCGGTACAATGAGCAGTTCTTC,CASSPGGRYNEQFF
TRBV6-5,once,TRBJ2-5,TRBD2,TGTGCCAGCAGTTACCTCGGGAGGGTCCGCGAGACCCAGTACTTC,CASSYLGRVRETQYF
TRBV19,.,TRBJ2-1,TRBD2,TGTGCCAGTAGTATAGGACTAGCGGACTACAATGAGCAGTTCTTC,CASSIGLADYNEQFF
TRBV7-9,.,TRBJ2-7,TRBD2,TGTGCCAGCAGCTTATCCATGGGTAGCGGGAGCTCCTACGAGCAGTACTTC,CASSLSMGSGSSYEQYF
TRBV27,.,TRBJ2-3,TRBD1,TGTGCCAGCAGGGACAGGGGGCGTTTCTCAGATACGCAGTATTTT,CASRDRGRFSDTQYF
TRBV5-1,.,TRBJ2-1,TRBD2,TGCGCCTCCCGAACTAGCGGCTCCTACAATGAGCAGTTCTTC,CASRTSGSYNEQFF
TRBV7-3,once,TRBJ2-7,.,TGTGCCAGCAGCTTAACCGGGGGAGTCGGCTACGAGCAGTACTTC,CASSLTGGVGYEQYF
TRBV7-2,once,TRBJ1-5,.,TGTGCCAGCAGCCCCCGGCGCGGGTTAAGCAATCAGCCCCAGCATTTT,CASSPRRGLSNQPQHF
TRBV5-1,.,TRBJ2-1,TRBD2,TGCGCCAGCAGCTTTAGCGGGAGCCACGGTGGGCAGTTCTTC,CASSFSGSHGGQFF
TRBV6-5,.,TRBJ2-4,.,TGTGCCAGCAGTTACTCTCCCGGCGGCAAAAACATTCAGTACTTC,CASSYSPGGKNIQYF
TRBV19,once,TRBJ2-5,.,TGTGCCAGTAGTATAGGGAGCGGGGAGACCCAGTACTTC,CASSIGSGETQYF
TRBV7-8,.,TRBJ2-7,.,TGTGCCAGCAGCTTAAATCCGAGCTCCTACGAGCAGTACTTC,CASSLNPSSYEQYF
TRBV11-1,.,TRBJ2-7,.,TGTGCCAGCAGCGCCAGTCTGAGCGGGCAGAGCTCCTACGAGCAGTACTTC,CASSASLSGQSSYEQYF
TRBV15,.,TRBJ2-1,.,TGTGCCACCAGCAGAGTTTCTCTACTAGCTTTGGCTTACAATGAGCAGTTCTTC,CATSRVSLLALAYNEQFF
TRBV11-2,.,TRBJ2-2,TRBD1,TGTGCCAGCAGCTTAAGACAGGGGAGCACCGGGGAGCTGTTTTTT,CASSLRQGSTGELFF
TRBV25-1,.,TRBJ1-4,.,TGTGCCAGCAGTGAAGGGCAGGAAAAACTGTTTTTT,CASSEGQEKLFF
TRBV11-3,.,TRBJ1-2,.,TGTGCCAGCAGCCCGAACCAGTATGGCTACACCTTC,CASSPNQYGYTF
TRBV7-9,.,TRBJ1-2,.,TGTGCCAGCAGCTTACTCCTCGACTATGGCTACACCTTC,CASSLLLDYGYTF
TRBV27,.,TRBJ1-5,TRBD1,TGTGCCAGCAGTCTGGACAGGGACAATCAGCCCCAGCATTTT,CASSLDRDNQPQHF
TRBV11-2,.,TRBJ2-1,TRBD2,TGTGCCAGCAGCTTAGCGGTCGGGACTAGCGGATATGAGCAGTTCTTC,CASSLAVGTSGYEQFF
TRBV4-1,.,TRBJ2-7,TRBD2,TGCGCCAGCAGCCAAGTCGCTCGGGAGGGCCTACGAGCGCAGTACTTC,CASSQVAREGLRAQYF
TRBV5-4,.,TRBJ2-1,.,TGTGCCAGCAGCCACGGGTCCCAAGACAATGAGCAGTTCTTC,CASSHGSQDNEQFF
TRBV29-1,.,TRBJ2-1,.,TGCAGCGTTAGAGTAGGAGGAACTAATGAGCAGTTCTTC,CSVRVGGTNEQFF
TRBV18,.,TRBJ2-4,.,TGTGCCAGCTCACCACCGACCGGGCCGACCTGGGAGATCATTCAGTACTTC,CASSPPTGPTWEIIQYF
TRBV6-6,.,TRBJ2-7,TRBD2,TGTGCCAGCAGCCCGGGACTAGCGGGAGGCTACGAGCAGTACTTC,CASSPGLAGGYEQYF
TRBV19,.,TRBJ2-7,.,TGTGCCAGTACCGGGCTAGCAGGCGAGCAGTACTTC,CASTGLAGEQYF